The sequence of this T cell receptor (beta chain) was determined in a study of blood T cell repertoires in COVID-19. Trimming removed 3 bases at V and 9 bases at J, with 15 bases between. Per germline, CDR1 LGHDT and CDR2 YNNKEL (reference sequence). The CDR3 runs 14 residues. TCRdb keeps only in-frame clones here, not all; method: immunoSEQ multiplex PCR. Of approximately 92,000 clones listed, about 83% were seen once; the top ten hold approximately 16%. Sequenced: peripheral blood. The V gene is TRBV3-1 (or the pseudogene TRBV3-2), the J gene TRBJ2-1; D is perhaps TRBD2 (7 bases). The TCR originated in a woman aged 55-69 years with COVID-19, enrolled during active disease. The CDR3 here is CASSQAGAGGEQFF. The CDR3 DNA sequence: TGTGCCAGCAGCCAGGCGGGGGCCGGCGGTGAGCAGTTCTTC.